Shown below are 4 T cell receptor beta chains from a single sample sequenced in a study of T cells in Graves' hyperthyroidism and ophthalmopathy. Amplification of TCR beta CDR3 regions used RNA as the template. A first-round RT-PCR of the TCR CDR3 used the HTBI primer set. TCRdb called the multiplex PCR reads again in MiXCR, with one record for every CDR3 protein. The sample carries a few hundred thousand distinct CDR3 sequences, 14% to 15% recorded once. The specimen was blood. The receptors stem from a woman aged 30 to 39 with Graves' hyperthyroidism.

This clonotype was seen at least ten times. This rearrangement joins TRBV12-3 or TRBV12-4 to TRBJ2-1; D is unresolved. This CDR3 is 14 amino acids long. Trimming took 5 bases from V and 4 from J, leaving 12 bases between them. This chain's CDR3 is CASSLFGRYNEQFF. CDR3 DNA sequence: TGTGCCAGCAGTCTCTTCGGACGGTACAATGAGCAGTTCTTC.

This clonotype occurred a few times. V usage is TRBV15 and J usage is TRBJ1-3; D remains ambiguous. The CDR3 totals 18 residues. The germline gives CDR1 LNHNV, CDR2 YYDKDF (reference sequence). The ends were cut back, 2 bases at V and 1 base at J, with 18 bases in the middle. CDR3 coding DNA: TGTGCCACCAGCAGACCCCCCCCCGCGCCACGATCTGGAAACACCATATATTTT. It specifies CATSRPPPAPRSGNTIYF.

This clonotype was observed a few times. The gene calls are TRBV20-1 and TRBJ1-5; D not certain. V lost 0 bases to trimming and J lost 0 bases, with 15 bases between them. The CDR3 covers 17 residues. Germline V CDR1 and CDR2: DFQATT, SNEGSKA (reference sequence). CDR3 protein: CSARDNPGLVSNQPQHF. The CDR3 coding sequence is TGCAGTGCTAGAGATAATCCGGGTTTGGTTAGCAATCAGCCCCAGCATTTT.

Concerning this clonotype itself: This could be a read error, since a much larger clone is one nucleotide away. The chain couples TRBV7-9 to TRBJ2-1; 9 positions match TRBD2. The ends lost 5 bases at V and 3 bases at J; junction bases unmatched: 11. CDR1 and CDR2 (germline): SEHNR, FQNEAQ (reference sequence). The CDR3 is 17 residues long. CDR3 loop: CASSPTGLARGYNEQFF. CDR3 DNA: TGTGCCAGCAGCCCGACAGGACTAGCGAGAGGCTACAATGAGCAGTTCTTC.